The 22 T cell receptor beta chains below all came from one sample that was sequenced in a study of shared clonotypes between healthy human individuals. Sequencing used immunoSEQ multiplex PCR; TCRdb keeps in-frame clones, though not all of them. The table lists more than 2 million clones, about 94% of them singletons. The naive CD8 population came from CD45RO-negative cells selected for CCR7, without terminally differentiated effector memory CD45RA+ cells. The sequenced material came from naive CD8+ T cells sorted from blood. These receptor sequences come from a man aged 18 to 35 in good health.

This rearrangement joins TRBV4-1 to TRBJ2-1; tentative D call: TRBD1 (6 bases). Germline CDR1 MGHRA, CDR2 YSYEKL. CDR3 size: 14 residues. V lost 4 bases and J lost 2, with 9 bases in between. For the CDR3, the DNA is TGCGCCAGCAGCCTTGACAGGACCTACAATGAGCAGTTCTTC. Its protein product is CASSLDRTYNEQFF.

This clone has a single count. The rearrangement joins TRBV27 to TRBJ2-2, with 10 bases matching TRBD1. V dropped 10 bases and J dropped 1; count of bases not matched to a gene: 9. The V gene's germline CDR1 is MNHEY and CDR2 SMNVEV (reference sequence). This CDR3 comprises 16 residues. In nucleotides, the CDR3 is TGTGCCACCCGGGACAGGGGAAATAGGAACACCGGGGAGCTGTTTTTT. This gives the protein CATRDRGNRNTGELFF.

This chain connects TRBV6-1 to TRBJ2-7; tentatively, D is TRBD1 (5 bases). V was cut by 1 base and J by 2 bases, with 12 bases left in between. CDR1 and CDR2 (germline): MNHNS, SASEGT. The CDR3 consists of 15 residues. The CDR3 is CASSEGQGWPYEQYF. Here the CDR3 DNA reads TGTGCCAGCAGTGAAGGGCAGGGTTGGCCCTACGAGCAGTACTTC.

The chain carries TRBV5-4 and TRBJ2-1; 9 nucleotides agree with TRBD2. Germline V gene data show CDR1 as SGHNT and CDR2 as YYREEE (reference sequence). CDR3 size: 15 residues. V shed 5 bases, J shed 6 bases, and the junction held 9 bases outside the gene matches. The CDR3: CASRPGLASLNEQFF. As DNA, the CDR3 is TGTGCCAGCAGGCCAGGACTAGCGTCTCTCAATGAGCAGTTCTTC.

The chain is built from TRBV7-9 and TRBJ1-6; D is perhaps TRBD1 (5 bases). Germline V lookup: CDR1 SEHNR, CDR2 FQNEAQ (reference sequence). CDR3 length: 16 residues. Trimming left V 4 bases short and J 5 bases short, with 15 bases between. In nucleotides, the CDR3 is TGTGCCAGCAGCTCCCTAGACAGAGAAGATAATTCACCCCTCCACTTT. It encodes CASSSLDREDNSPLHF.

The rearrangement uses TRBV6-5 and TRBJ1-1; D perhaps matches TRBD1 (6 bases). This CDR3 region has 15 residues. Germline loops: CDR1 MNHEY, CDR2 SVGAGI. V shed 3 bases and J shed 4 bases, with 15 bases lying between them. DNA of the CDR3: TGTGCCAGCAGTTATCTTATCTTGGGGGCCACTGAAGCTTTCTTT. The encoded protein is CASSYLILGATEAFF.

This rearrangement joins TRBV2 to TRBJ1-2, with D uncertain. Germline loops: CDR1 SNHLY, CDR2 FYNNEI. V shed 7 bases and J shed 0 bases, with 24 bases lying between them. There are 18 residues in the CDR3. CDR3 region: CASILSDGAWVSNYGYTF. Here the CDR3 DNA reads TGTGCCAGCATATTGTCGGACGGTGCATGGGTCTCTAACTATGGCTACACCTTC.

For this clone: This CDR3 is also generated by other DNA sequences in the sample. The CDR3 loop is CASSGTGTEAFF. CDR3 nucleotide sequence: TGTGCCAGCAGTGGGACAGGCACTGAAGCTTTCTTT. The rearrangement joins TRBV9 to TRBJ1-1; 8 bases agree with TRBD1. The CDR3 has 12 amino acids. With V trimmed by 5 bases and J by 4 bases, 1 base remained unmatched. Germline CDR1 and CDR2: SGDLS and YYNGEE.

This chain joins TRBV5-1 and TRBJ1-2, with 10 bases lining up with TRBD1. Germline CDR1 is SGHRS and CDR2 is YFSETQ. The CDR3 has 14 amino acids. The V segment lost 0 bases and the J segment 10 bases; nucleotides outside the gene matches: 6. The CDR3 protein is CASSLEGTGVDYTF. The CDR3 DNA is TGCGCCAGCAGCTTGGAGGGGACAGGGGTCGACTACACCTTC.

The V gene is TRBV7-2, the J gene TRBJ2-3; tentative D call: TRBD2 (6 bases). V was trimmed by 4 bases and J by 0 bases, leaving 14 bases between them. The germline gives CDR1 SGHTA, CDR2 FQGNSA. CDR3 length: 16 amino acids. The CDR3 DNA reads as TGTGCCAGCAGCTACCCGGGACTTGAGAGCACAGATACGCAGTATTTT. Translation gives CASSYPGLESTDTQYF.

The chain links TRBV7-8 to TRBJ1-1; D is perhaps TRBD1 (6 bases). There are 16 residues in the CDR3. Germline assignment: CDR1 SGHVS and CDR2 FQNEAQ. With 1 base removed from V and 0 bases from J, the gap between germline ends came to 12 bases. The CDR3 loop reads CASSLDGTLMNTEAFF. Written as DNA, the CDR3 is TGTGCCAGCAGCTTAGATGGGACACTCATGAACACTGAAGCTTTCTTT.

This clone appeared once. The chain links TRBV4-1 to TRBJ2-2; TRBD2 aligns across 8 bases. This CDR3 comprises 17 residues. In germline, CDR1 is MGHRA, CDR2 YSYEKL. The V segment lost 1 base and the J segment 5 bases; nucleotides outside the gene matches: 9. The CDR3: CASSQGGGGRYTGELFF. The CDR3 DNA reads as TGCGCCAGCAGCCAAGGAGGCGGGGGGCGCTATACCGGGGAGCTGTTTTTT.

The V and J genes are TRBV9 and TRBJ2-7; unclear D gene. Germline CDR1 reads SGDLS; CDR2 reads YYNGEE. Between the trimmed V and J ends, which lost 3 bases and 7 bases, there was a span of 14 bases. The CDR3 covers 13 residues. CDR3 sequence: CASSAGSLKEQYF. The CDR3 region has the DNA TGTGCCAGCAGCGCCGGATCCCTAAAAGAGCAGTACTTC.

The rearrangement uses TRBV5-6 and TRBJ2-3, with 14 bases identical to TRBD2. V lost 0 bases to trimming and J lost 0 bases; unmatched junction nucleotides: 6. The CDR3 contains 19 residues. Germline V lookup: CDR1 SGHDT, CDR2 YYEEEE. The CDR3: CASSLDLGLAGVSTDTQYF. CDR3 nucleotide sequence: TGTGCCAGCAGCTTGGACCTGGGACTAGCGGGAGTTAGCACAGATACGCAGTATTTT.

As to this clone: Other nucleotide sequences from this sample produce the same CDR3. V is TRBV9 and J is TRBJ2-7, with 8 bases identical to TRBD2. The trim removed 1 base at V and 3 bases at J, leaving 0 bases unmatched. The CDR3 contains 13 residues. Germline CDR1 is SGDLS and CDR2 is YYNGEE. In nucleotides, the CDR3 is TGTGCCAGCAGCGTAAGCGGGAGCTACGAGCAGTACTTC. Its translation: CASSVSGSYEQYF.

The chain employs TRBV28 and TRBJ1-1; D unresolved. CDR3 size: 16 residues. Germline CDR1 MDHEN, CDR2 SYDVKM. Trimming shortened V by 3 bases and J by 3 bases, and 17 bases separated the two germline ends. The CDR3 coding sequence is TGTGCCAGCAGTTTGAGGCAGGATACTGGGGACACTGAAGCTTTCTTT. This gives the protein CASSLRQDTGDTEAFF.

V is TRBV15 and J is TRBJ2-7, with D possibly TRBD2 on 5 matching bases. This CDR3 spans 16 amino acids. Trimming took 5 bases from V and 3 from J, leaving 20 bases between them. The V gene's germline CDR1 is LNHNV and CDR2 YYDKDF (reference sequence). CDR3 sequence reads: CATSSRDRAMNYEQYF. For the CDR3, the DNA is TGTGCCACCAGCTCACGGGATCGTGCTATGAACTACGAGCAGTACTTC.

The chain combines TRBV19 with TRBJ2-3, with D possibly TRBD1 on 5 matching bases. V dropped 5 bases and J dropped 1 base, with 13 bases sitting between them. CDR3 size: 15 residues. Germline CDR1 and CDR2: LNHDA and SQIVND (reference sequence). CDR3 sequence: CASSRRAQGTDTQYF. In DNA, the CDR3 is TGTGCCAGTAGTCGCAGGGCCCAGGGCACAGATACGCAGTATTTT.

This chain uses TRBV4-3 with TRBJ2-1; D gene unclear. The CDR3 runs to 15 residues. With 0 bases removed from V and 7 bases from J, the gap between germline ends came to 13 bases. Germline CDR1 is LGHNA and CDR2 is YSLEER. The CDR3: CASSQEHELRNEQFF. The CDR3 DNA is TGCGCCAGCAGCCAAGAGCATGAACTCCGGAATGAGCAGTTCTTC.

The genes are TRBV4-3 and TRBJ2-2; tentatively, D is TRBD1 (5 bases). The CDR3 is made up of 17 amino acids. From germline, CDR1 is LGHNA and CDR2 YSLEER. V was pared by 1 base and J by 4 bases, with 16 bases between. CDR3 sequence reads: CASSQAPDSLSTGELFF. The CDR3 DNA reads TGCGCCAGCAGCCAAGCGCCCGACAGCCTAAGCACCGGGGAGCTGTTTTTT.

The V gene is TRBV11-2, the J gene TRBJ2-3, with D perhaps TRBD1 (6 bases). CDR3 length equals 16 residues. The V end lost 5 bases, the J end lost 1 base, and 16 bases lay between the germline ends. Germline V CDR1 and CDR2: SGHAT, FQNNGV. The CDR3 loop is CASSPSRGEGTDTQYF. In DNA, the CDR3 is TGTGCCAGCAGCCCCTCCAGGGGCGAAGGCACAGATACGCAGTATTTT.

The chain uses TRBV7-9 and TRBJ1-2; D unclear. V shed 4 bases and J shed 2 bases, with 11 bases lying between them. The CDR3 runs 14 residues. Germline assignment: CDR1 SEHNR and CDR2 FQNEAQ (reference sequence). The CDR3 reads CASSSTDPNYGYTF. CDR3 in DNA: TGTGCCAGCAGCTCCACCGACCCAAACTATGGCTACACCTTC.